This record looks at one T cell receptor beta chain sequence and its context. Its matching antigen is unknown. Produced via immunoSEQ multiplex PCR; TCRdb's table is partial and in-frame only. This table holds about 36,000 clones, around 68% found once. Deletions cut 2 bases from V and 7 bases from J, with 13 bases between. The CDR3 covers 14 residues. Germline assignment: CDR1 SGHRS and CDR2 YFSETQ. The sample originates from a study of early stage breast cancer tumors. About the study: ER+/PR+/HER2- status applied to about 70% of the 16 invasive breast tumors. The ER+/PR+/HER2- tumors included roughly eight ductal and a handful of lobular carcinomas.

Whole-study results and caveats: Tumors had about 2.3-fold higher T cell density than normal breast. In most of the 16 patients, blood comparison separated tumor from normal breast.

The chain couples TRBV5-1 to TRBJ2-1; D not resolved. This receptor was identified in a person aged 55 to 75 with breast cancer. The sequenced material came from blood. DNA for the CDR3: TGCGCCAGCAGCTTTCCAAGGAACGGTAATGAGCAGTTCTTC. As protein: CASSFPRNGNEQFF.